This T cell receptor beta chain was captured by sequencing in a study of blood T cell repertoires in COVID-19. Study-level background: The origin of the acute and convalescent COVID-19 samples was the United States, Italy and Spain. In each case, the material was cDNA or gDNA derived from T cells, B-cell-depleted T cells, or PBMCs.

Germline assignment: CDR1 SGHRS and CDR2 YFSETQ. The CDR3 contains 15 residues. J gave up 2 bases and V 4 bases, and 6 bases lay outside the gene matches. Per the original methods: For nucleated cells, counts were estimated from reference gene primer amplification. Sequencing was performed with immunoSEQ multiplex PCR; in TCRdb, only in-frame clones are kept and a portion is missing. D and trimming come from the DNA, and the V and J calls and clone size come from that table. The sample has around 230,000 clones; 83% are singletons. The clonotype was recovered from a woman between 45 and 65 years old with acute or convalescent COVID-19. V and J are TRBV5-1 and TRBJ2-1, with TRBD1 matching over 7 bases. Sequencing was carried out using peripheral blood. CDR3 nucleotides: TGCGCCAGCAGCCCTGACAGGGAAACCTACAATGAGCAGTTCTTC. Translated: CASSPDRETYNEQFF.